The entry that follows covers one T cell receptor (beta chain) sequence. The antigen this receptor binds is unknown. Per-nucleotide qualities are absent, and no much larger clonotype sits a single base away. The collaborating institutions used their own protocols to collect whole blood in K2EDTA tubes. Collaborator samples were shipped for TCRbeta analysis as frozen whole blood, isolated PBMCs, or DNA extracted from either sample type. TCRbeta CDR3 regions were amplified from genomic DNA using the immunoSEQ Assay, a bias-controlled multiplex PCR. The study's own analysis went as follows. Within the assay, amplification of reference gene primers was used to estimate how many nucleated cells each sample contained. To quantify the absolute abundance of each unique TCRbeta CDR3 rearrangement, sequence reads were collapsed and filtered. For each sample, productive Simpson clonality was calculated by taking the square root of Simpson's diversity index across productive rearrangements. Sourced from immuneACCESS, this table was stored by TCRdb with only in-frame sequences that have V and J called. A share of the clones is absent; for the studies checked, an unresolved V gene accounts for under half, and the remainder has no known explanation. That table supplies the V and J calls and clone size; D and trimming were determined from the DNA. This sample is represented by fewer than 150,000 clones; 84% of them were singletons. Of the sample, about 13% falls within the top ten clones.

The CDR3 sequence holds 15 residues, the cysteine and phenylalanine included. Only the CDR3 region is kept as DNA, spanning 45 bases read in frame from base 1. Germline trimming amounts to 5 bases on V and 8 bases on J, with 9 as the count of junction bases outside the gene matches. CDR1 and CDR2 are read off the germline V gene as SGHAT and FQNNGV. The record originates from a study of blood T cell repertoires in COVID-19 (dated by TCRdb to the early 2020s). About the investigation overall: Samples from collaborators originated in the United States, Italy and Spain and spanned both the acute and convalescent phases of COVID-19. The material from the prospective study consisted of cDNA or gDNA derived from T cells, B-cell-depleted T cells, or PBMCs. The dataset comprised deeply sampled blood TCRbeta repertoires from subjects exposed to, actively infected with, or recovered from COVID-19. The repertoires were made available in a free public database intended to serve as a resource for research on the immune response to SARS-CoV-2. Samples were obtained from the ongoing ImmuneRACE study (first 160 participants) and from 1,000 to 1,500 subjects provided by 6 global collaborators. Nearly every sample came with metadata listing a de-identified subject ID, COVID-19 status, age in years and sex. Where available, HLA class I and class II types were obtained from metadata supplied by the sample provider rather than from assay-based typing.

On the study overall, not on this receptor specifically: Clinical and demographic metadata were provided uncurated, with the amount varying by source and participant.

Specimen: peripheral blood. This sequence uses TRBV11-2 and TRBJ2-1, with 10 bases in between that match TRBD2. The receptor was derived from a human donor in a cohort sampled during active COVID-19. The CDR3: CASSLLAGLVDEQFF. The nucleotide sequence is TGTGCCAGCAGCCTACTAGCGGGGTTGGTTGATGAGCAGTTCTTC.